The present entry profiles one T cell receptor (beta chain) with its context. Time point here: peripheral blood 6 weeks after treatment start. These data originate in a study of PD-L1 blockade in urothelial cancer. V lost 5 bases to trimming and J lost 8 bases; unmatched junction nucleotides: 3. Germline CDR1 LNHDA, CDR2 SQIVND (reference sequence). This CDR3 is 13 amino acids long. The repertoire was sequenced with immunoSEQ multiplex PCR; TCRdb's copy has only in-frame clones and lacks some. The sample consists of about 91,000 clones, approximately 82% of them appearing once. The chain is built from TRBV19 and TRBJ1-4; TRBD1 matches 9 bases. The source is a man in his 70s with urothelial cancer. This specimen consisted of PBMCs, obtained around atezolizumab (anti-PD-L1) treatment. CDR3 coding DNA: TGTGCCAGTAGTGGGGACAGGGAGGAAAAACTGTTTTTT. Protein sequence: CASSGDREEKLFF.